The table lists the clone carrying this TCR beta chain with many counts. Indicated time point: patch test 1, 2 weeks after DPC sensitization. The treatment denotes: therapeutic diphenylcyclopropenone sensitization with weekly scalp DPC. Using its own MiXCR run on the RACE reads, TCRdb lists one record per CDR3 protein. The table shows around 300,000 distinct CDR3 sequences, with around 6.9% occurring only once. This entry comes from a study of human T cells and chemical hapten exposure. CDR1 and CDR2 from the germline V gene are MNHEY and SVGEGT. Trimming left V 4 bases short and J 0 bases short, with 16 bases between. The CDR3 is 17 residues long.

The sequenced sample was whole blood, obtained in connection with sensitization to the hapten diphenylcyclopropenone (DPC). The chain has TRBV6-2 or TRBV6-3 and TRBJ2-1; D possibly corresponds to TRBD2 (7 bases). The sequence derives from a young woman with alopecia areata. Some clones in this sample may be carry-over from other donors' samples. CDR3 DNA sequence: TGTGCCAGCAGTTTCACTAGGGGGGGGAGCTCCTACAATGAGCAGTTCTTC. Amino acid sequence: CASSFTRGGSSYNEQFF.